Listed below are T cell receptor beta chains from one sample, sequenced in a study of T-cell memory formation after mild COVID-19. MiXCR, applied by TCRdb to the 5' RACE reads, yields one record per CDR3 protein. The table has roughly 550,000 distinct CDR3 sequences, 20% seen once. The sequencing input was PBMCs or a T cell subset sorted from them (not recorded which). All receptors come from an adult woman who had mild COVID-19 (a few samples of this study predate the infection). Cell type and time point are not known. CDR3s include the opening cysteine and the closing phenylalanine or tryptophan. Fields, in order: J gene, V gene, CDR3 protein.

>TRBJ1-2|TRBV25-1
CASSEVNYGYTF
>TRBJ1-1|TRBV12-3/TRBV12-4
CAPTGEEDTEAFF
>TRBJ2-7|TRBV12-3/TRBV12-4
CASSLGRDGNYEQYF
>TRBJ1-6|TRBV30
CAWRQTVYSYNSPLHF
>TRBJ2-3|TRBV30
CAWRPSSKKADTQYF
>TRBJ1-5|TRBV18
CASSPGSYSNQPQHF
>TRBJ1-1|TRBV10-3
CAISETGEATEAFF
>TRBJ2-1|TRBV7-2
CASSLGLHLGQFF
>TRBJ2-7|TRBV6-5
CASSYQGQGFPYEQYF
>TRBJ1-1|TRBV12-3/TRBV12-4
CASSYQGRGTEAFF
>TRBJ2-1|TRBV7-3
CASSLSPLAGGSEQFF
>TRBJ2-1|TRBV5-6
CASIWDREDYNEQFF
>TRBJ2-3|TRBV7-7
CASSAGSGSPDTQYF
>TRBJ2-5|TRBV20-1
CSAQRETQYF
>TRBJ2-7|TRBV3-1
CASSRNQQGREQYF
>TRBJ1-1|TRBV24-1
CATSGPPEDRGRVNTEAFF
>TRBJ1-1|TRBV11-1
CASSYRTGVNTEAFF
>TRBJ1-5|TRBV20-1
CSAPEGNNQPQHF
>TRBJ2-2|TRBV11-3
CASTSGRIRAGELFF
>TRBJ1-2|TRBV29-1
CSVRTGGYGYTF
>TRBJ2-1|TRBV5-1
CASSLRGLNEQFF
>TRBJ1-1|TRBV7-3
CASREGSNTEAFF
>TRBJ2-7|TRBV12-3/TRBV12-4
CASSFGYEGEQYF
>TRBJ1-2|TRBV21-1
CASSKTQGGGYTF
>TRBJ2-5|TRBV24-1
CATSDQTGIKETQYF
>TRBJ1-2|TRBV30
CAWTNPNYGYTF
>TRBJ2-5|TRBV5-6
CASSPGTPGTQYF
>TRBJ1-2|TRBV6-5
CASSYSQGASGYTF
>TRBJ2-1|TRBV5-1
CASSLAGGMNEQFF
>TRBJ2-2|TRBV4-3
CASSQGGSGTGELFF
>TRBJ2-1|TRBV12-3/TRBV12-4
CASREGYNEQFF
>TRBJ1-3|TRBV5-1
CASSLRAGSSGNTIYF
>TRBJ2-1|TRBV9
CASSVDGRIGNEQFF
>TRBJ2-1|TRBV4-2
CASSPTSGMAEQFF
>TRBJ2-1|TRBV24-1
CATSETVTEQFF
>TRBJ2-3|TRBV5-1
CASSGLYGDTQYF
>TRBJ2-1|TRBV24-1
CATSGDRGSNEQFF
>TRBJ1-2|TRBV5-4
CASSSLTGSLYGYTF
>TRBJ2-1|TRBV12-3/TRBV12-4
CASSLSGRVINEQFF
>TRBJ2-7|TRBV12-3/TRBV12-4
CASRSSGSTREQYF
>TRBJ2-1|TRBV7-2
CASSLYGEQFF
>TRBJ1-5|TRBV7-7
CASSQGVDQPQHF
>TRBJ2-1|TRBV11-2
CASIGLDNEQFF
>TRBJ2-3|TRBV5-6
CASSLLREGLDTQYF